The present TCR beta chain was sequenced within a study of T cell repertoires in cytomegalovirus infection. Study-wide background: It was the public TCR beta signatures that indicated both CMV infection and matching HLA type. Study-wide results and limits: Using cumulative public TCR beta family frequency, the authors identified those who carried CMV together with the relevant HLA. Ex vivo, HLA-C-restricted CMV-specific TCR beta clonotypes prevailed over the rest of the response.

This clonotype was counted many times. Antigen unknown. TCRdb reprocessed the reads with MiXCR, giving one entry per CDR3 protein. The repertoire consists of hundreds of thousands of distinct CDR3 sequences, with 20% to 25% occurring once and the leading ten covering 7% to 9%. Trimming took 9 bases from V and 3 from J; bases not matched to a gene: 9. This CDR3 spans 14 amino acids. CDR1 SGHTA and CDR2 FQGNSA come from the germline V gene. The origin of this receptor is a human donor in good health (CMV status not recorded). Some clones in this sample may be carry-over from other donors' samples. The rearrangement joins TRBV7-2 to TRBJ2-3, with TRBD2 matching over 7 bases. The sequenced sample consisted of CD8+ T cells from PBMCs. CDR3 in DNA: TGTGCCAGTATCGAAGCGGGGACGACAGATACGCAGTATTTT. Translated: CASIEAGTTDTQYF.